This T cell receptor beta chain was recovered during a study of CD8+ T cells in alopecia areata. At the level of the study: Severity was scored as percentage of affected scalp area in treated patients. Study-level findings and limits: For baseline CD8+ expansion, any link to response stays uncertain with one nonresponder. Scalp and blood retained many expanded lesional clones during tofacitinib. Higher clonality than in normal scalp was seen in lesional scalp, especially alopecia totalis/universalis.

Extraction of RNA preceded its reverse transcription into cDNA, which served as the sequencing template. Generated by immunoSEQ multiplex PCR, the TCRdb table keeps only in-frame clones and is missing some. The table has 1,500 to 2,000 clones, 60% to 80% seen once. The CDR3 has 12 residues. V was cut by 5 bases and J by 3 bases, with 8 bases left in between. Germline CDR1 reads SGHTA; CDR2 reads FQGNSA. The treatment: oral pan-JAK inhibitor, 5-10 mg twice daily. Both peripheral blood and punch biopsies of lesional scalp skin were obtained from patients who had alopecia areata. Note on this clone: The target antigen is unknown.

The V gene is TRBV7-2, the J gene TRBJ2-7; D ambiguous. The sample was skin, taken at approximately week 44, from a patient treated with tofacitinib. The sequence was collected from a human donor with alopecia areata. The CDR3 coding sequence is TGTGCCAGCAGCCAGAACGACTACGAGCAGTACTTC. Its translation is CASSQNDYEQYF.